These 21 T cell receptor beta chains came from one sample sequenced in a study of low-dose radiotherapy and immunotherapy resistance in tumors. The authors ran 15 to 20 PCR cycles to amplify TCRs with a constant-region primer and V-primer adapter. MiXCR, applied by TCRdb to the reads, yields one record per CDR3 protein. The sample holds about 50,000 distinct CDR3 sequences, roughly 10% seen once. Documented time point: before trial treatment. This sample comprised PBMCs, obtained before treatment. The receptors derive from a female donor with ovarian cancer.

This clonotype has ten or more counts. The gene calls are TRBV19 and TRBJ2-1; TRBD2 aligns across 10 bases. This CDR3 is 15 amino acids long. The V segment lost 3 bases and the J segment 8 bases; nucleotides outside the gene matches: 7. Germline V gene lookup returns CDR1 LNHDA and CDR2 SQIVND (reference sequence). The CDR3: CASSIFTSGNDEQFF. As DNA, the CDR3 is TGTGCCAGTAGTATTTTCACTAGCGGGAACGATGAGCAGTTCTTC.

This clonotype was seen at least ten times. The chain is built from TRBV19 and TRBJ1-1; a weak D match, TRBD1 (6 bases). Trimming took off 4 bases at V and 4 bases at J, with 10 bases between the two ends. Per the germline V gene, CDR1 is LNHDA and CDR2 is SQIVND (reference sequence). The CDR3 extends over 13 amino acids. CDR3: CASSTTGSTEAFF. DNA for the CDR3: TGTGCCAGTAGTACTACAGGGAGCACTGAAGCTTTCTTT.

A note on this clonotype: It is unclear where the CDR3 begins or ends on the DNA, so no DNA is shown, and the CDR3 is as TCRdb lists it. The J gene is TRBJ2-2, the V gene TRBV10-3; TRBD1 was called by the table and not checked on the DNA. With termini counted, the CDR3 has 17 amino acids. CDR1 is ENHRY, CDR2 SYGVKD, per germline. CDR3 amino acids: CAISDRGPGTGELFFFF.

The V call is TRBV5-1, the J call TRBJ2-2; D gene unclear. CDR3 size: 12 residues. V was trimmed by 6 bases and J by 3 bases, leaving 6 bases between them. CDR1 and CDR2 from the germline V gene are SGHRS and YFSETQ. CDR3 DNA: TGCGCCAGCACGGGCGACACCGGGGAGCTGTTTTTT. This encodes CASTGDTGELFF.

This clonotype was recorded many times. The CDR3 loop reads CAWSFQGGDVQPQHF. DNA for the CDR3: TGTGCCTGGAGTTTTCAGGGAGGCGATGTTCAGCCCCAGCATTTT. This chain uses TRBV30 with TRBJ1-5, with D tentatively TRBD1 (5 bases). CDR3 length equals 15 residues. V was clipped by 2 bases and J by 6 bases, with 17 bases between them. The germline V gene has CDR1 GTSNPN and CDR2 SVGIG (reference sequence).

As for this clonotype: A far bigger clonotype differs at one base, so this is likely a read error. CDR3 nucleotides: TGCGCCAGCAGCTTGCTTCAGGGAAGCTCCTACGAGCAGTTCTTC. Amino acid sequence: CASSLLQGSSYEQFF. The rearrangement joins TRBV5-1 to TRBJ2-1, with a possible D match to TRBD1 (5 bases). Trimming shortened V by 1 base and J by 10 bases, and 18 bases separated the two germline ends. This CDR3 has 15 residues. Per the germline V gene, CDR1 is SGHRS and CDR2 is YFSETQ. The variable domain in full, with the rest retrieved from reference TRBV5-1 and TRBJ2-1, is KAGVTQTPRYLIKTRGQQVTLSCSPISGHRSVSWYQQTPGQGLQFLFEYFSETQRNKGNFPGRFSGRQFSNSRSEMNVSTLELGDSALYLCASSLLQGSSYEQFFGPGTRLTVL.

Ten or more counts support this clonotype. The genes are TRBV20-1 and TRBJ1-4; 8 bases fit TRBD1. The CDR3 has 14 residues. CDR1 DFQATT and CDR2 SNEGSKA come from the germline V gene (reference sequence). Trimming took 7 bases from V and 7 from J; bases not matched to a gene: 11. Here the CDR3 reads CSVSGGYEGEKLFF. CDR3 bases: TGCAGTGTCTCAGGGGGCTATGAGGGTGAAAAACTGTTTTTT.

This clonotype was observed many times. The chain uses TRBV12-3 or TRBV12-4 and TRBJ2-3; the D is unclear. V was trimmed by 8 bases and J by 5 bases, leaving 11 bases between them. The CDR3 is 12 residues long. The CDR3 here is CASREERDTQYF. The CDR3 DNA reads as TGTGCCAGCCGTGAGGAAAGAGATACGCAGTATTTT.

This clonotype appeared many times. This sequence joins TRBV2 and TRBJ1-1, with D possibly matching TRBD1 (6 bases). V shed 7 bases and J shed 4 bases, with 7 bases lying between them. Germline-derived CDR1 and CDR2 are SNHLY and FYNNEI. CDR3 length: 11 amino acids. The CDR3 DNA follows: TGTGCCAGCAAAGGGGGCACTGAAGCTTTCTTT. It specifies CASKGGTEAFF.

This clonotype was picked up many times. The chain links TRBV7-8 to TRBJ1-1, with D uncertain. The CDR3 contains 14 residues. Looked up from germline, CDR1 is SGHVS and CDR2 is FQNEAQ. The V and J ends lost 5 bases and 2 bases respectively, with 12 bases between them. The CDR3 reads CASSPRWQNTEAFF. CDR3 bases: TGTGCCAGCAGCCCAAGGTGGCAAAACACTGAAGCTTTCTTT.

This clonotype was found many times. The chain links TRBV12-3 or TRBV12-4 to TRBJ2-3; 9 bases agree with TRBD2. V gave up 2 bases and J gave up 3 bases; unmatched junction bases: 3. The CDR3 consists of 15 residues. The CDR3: CASSLSGGLTDTQYF. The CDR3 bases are TGTGCCAGCAGTTTAAGCGGGGGGTTGACAGATACGCAGTATTTT.

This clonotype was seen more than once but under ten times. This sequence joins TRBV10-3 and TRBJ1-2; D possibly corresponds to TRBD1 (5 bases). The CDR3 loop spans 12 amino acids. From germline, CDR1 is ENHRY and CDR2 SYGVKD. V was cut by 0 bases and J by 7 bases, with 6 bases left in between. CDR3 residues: CAISESGVGYTF. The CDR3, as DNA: TGTGCCATCAGTGAGTCGGGGGTTGGCTACACCTTC.

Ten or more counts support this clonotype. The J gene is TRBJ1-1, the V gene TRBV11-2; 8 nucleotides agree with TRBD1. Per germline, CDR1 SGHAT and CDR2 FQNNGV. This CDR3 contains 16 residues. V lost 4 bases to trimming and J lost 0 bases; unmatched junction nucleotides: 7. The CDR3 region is CASSYRGAGLNTEAFF. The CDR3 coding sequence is TGTGCCAGCAGCTACAGGGGGGCAGGGCTGAACACTGAAGCTTTCTTT.

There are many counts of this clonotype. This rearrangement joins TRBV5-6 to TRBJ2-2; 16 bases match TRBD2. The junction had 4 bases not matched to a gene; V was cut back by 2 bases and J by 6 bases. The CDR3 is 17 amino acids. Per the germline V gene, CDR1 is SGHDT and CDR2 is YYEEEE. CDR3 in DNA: TGTGCCAGCAGCTTCGGGACTAGCGGGAGGGCCCCCGGGGAGCTGTTTTTT. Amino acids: CASSFGTSGRAPGELFF.

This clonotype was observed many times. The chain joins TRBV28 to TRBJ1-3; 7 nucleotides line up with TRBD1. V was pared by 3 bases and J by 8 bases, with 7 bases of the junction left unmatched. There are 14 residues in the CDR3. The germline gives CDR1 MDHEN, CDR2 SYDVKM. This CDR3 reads CASSLSTGRYTIYF. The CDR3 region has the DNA TGTGCCAGCAGTTTGTCGACAGGGAGATACACCATATATTTT. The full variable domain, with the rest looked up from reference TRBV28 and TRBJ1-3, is DVKVTQSSRYLVKRTGEKVFLECVQDMDHENMFWYRQDPGLGLRLIYFSYDVKMKEKGDIPEGYSVSREKKERFSLILESASTNQTSMYLCASSLSTGRYTIYFGEGSWLTVV.

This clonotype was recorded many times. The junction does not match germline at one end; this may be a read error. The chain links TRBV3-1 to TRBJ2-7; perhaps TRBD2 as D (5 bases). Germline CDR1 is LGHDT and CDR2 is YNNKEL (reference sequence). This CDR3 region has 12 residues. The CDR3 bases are TGTGCCAGCAGCCAAGATCGAGAGCGGCCCTGGTTC. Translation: CASSQDRERPWF.

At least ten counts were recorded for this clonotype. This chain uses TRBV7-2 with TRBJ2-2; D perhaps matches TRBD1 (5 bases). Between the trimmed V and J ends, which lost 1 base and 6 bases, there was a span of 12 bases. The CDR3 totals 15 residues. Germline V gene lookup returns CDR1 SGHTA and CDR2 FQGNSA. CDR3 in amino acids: CASSLGGGLSGELFF. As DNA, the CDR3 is TGTGCCAGCAGCTTAGGGGGCGGTTTGTCCGGGGAGCTGTTTTTT.

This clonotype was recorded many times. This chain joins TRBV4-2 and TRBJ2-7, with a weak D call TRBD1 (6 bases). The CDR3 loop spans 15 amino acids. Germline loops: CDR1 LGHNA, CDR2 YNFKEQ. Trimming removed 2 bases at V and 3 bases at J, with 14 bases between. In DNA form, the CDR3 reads TGTGCCAGCAGCCAACCCCGGGACACCTTCTACGAGCAGTACTTC. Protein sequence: CASSQPRDTFYEQYF.

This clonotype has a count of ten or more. The CDR3 here is CASRHRDRGADTQYF. The DNA of the CDR3 is TGTGCCAGCAGACACCGGGACAGGGGTGCAGATACGCAGTATTTT. The V call is TRBV6-5, the J call TRBJ2-3; TRBD1 matches at 10 bases. This CDR3 is built from 15 residues. In germline, CDR1 is MNHEY, CDR2 SVGAGI. J was trimmed by 4 bases and V by 6 bases; bases with no gene match: 7.

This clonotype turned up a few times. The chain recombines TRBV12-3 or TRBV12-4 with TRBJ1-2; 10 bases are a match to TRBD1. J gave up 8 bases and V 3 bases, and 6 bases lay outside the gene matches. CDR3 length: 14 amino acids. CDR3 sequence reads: CASSFGTGVAGYTF. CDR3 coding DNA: TGTGCCAGCAGTTTCGGGACAGGGGTAGCAGGCTACACCTTC.

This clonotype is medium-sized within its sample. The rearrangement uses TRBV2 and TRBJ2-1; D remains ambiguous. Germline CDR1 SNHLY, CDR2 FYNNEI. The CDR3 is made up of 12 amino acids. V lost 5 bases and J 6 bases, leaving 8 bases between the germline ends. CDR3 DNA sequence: TGTGCCAGCAGTCCCACACTCAATGAGCAGTTCTTC. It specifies CASSPTLNEQFF.